This T cell receptor beta chain was recovered during a study of blood T cell repertoires in COVID-19. The wider study: The origin of the acute and convalescent COVID-19 samples was the United States, Italy and Spain. From T cells, B-cell-depleted T cells, or PBMCs came the material, which was cDNA or gDNA.

Original data processing: Researchers report that nucleated cell counts were estimated from reference gene primer amplification. TCRdb's copy holds only in-frame clones and misses some; the assay was immunoSEQ multiplex PCR. The DNA was the basis for D and trimming; V, J and clone size are from that table. The sample has tens of thousands of clones; approximately 82% are singletons. Germline V CDR1 and CDR2: KGHDR, SFDVKD. V lost 3 bases and J lost 8; bases outside the gene matches: 8. This CDR3 region has 15 residues. V and J are TRBV24-1 and TRBJ2-1; 8 positions agree with TRBD1. This sequence originates from a human donor in a cohort sampled during active COVID-19. The source material was peripheral blood. Written as DNA, the CDR3 is TGTGCCACCAGTGATCCAAAACCAGGGGGCTATGAGCAGTTCTTC. Its translation: CATSDPKPGGYEQFF.